This T cell receptor (beta chain) was recovered during a study of early stage breast cancer tumors. General study results and limits: In about 85% of the 16 patients, blood comparison separated tumor from normal breast.

Trimming removed 5 bases from V and 2 bases from J; junction bases left unmatched: 8. This CDR3 has 15 amino acids. Blood replicates held 0.5 ug DNA, tumor or normal breast roughly 1.5 ug, two each. The protocol was immunoSEQ multiplex PCR, while the TCRdb copy is restricted to in-frame clones and leaves out a portion. The table has about 36,000 clones, 74% seen once. This clone is a singleton in its sample. Its antigen is not known. Sequenced material: blood. This rearrangement joins TRBV5-7 to TRBJ2-3; 7 bases match TRBD1. TRBV5-7 is labeled an ORF, and its function is uncertain. This clonotype was sampled from a person in their sixties or seventies with breast cancer. The CDR3 region is CASSYRDSDTDTQYF. The CDR3 DNA reads as TGTGCCAGCAGTTACCGGGACAGTGACACAGATACGCAGTATTTT.